The TCR beta chain under discussion was sequenced for a study of tumor-infiltrating lymphocytes in primary liver carcinoma (TCRdb year 2017). About the investigation overall: Four to six patients with histopathologically diagnosed primary liver carcinoma underwent surgical resection in China between 2015 and March 2016. Tumors of the five patients were stage T1-T3 N0M0 with maximum diameters of roughly 4 to 10 cm. Each sample produced about 3.65 to 7.13 million productive TCRbeta reads, and read depth showed no significant difference between tissue types. A total of 35 specimens from 5 patients went through TCRbeta repertoire sequencing, namely 25 tumor regions, 5 adjacent noncancerous liver tissues and 5 peripheral blood samples. Of the five patients, three men and two women aged 30 to 69 years, four had hepatocellular carcinoma and one had combined HCC and intrahepatic cholangiocarcinoma. Technical replicate repertoires showed high reproducibility, with mean shared-clone rates near 0.89 and correlation coefficients above 0.95. For each liver tumor, the study sampled five regions along with adjacent normal tissue and blood, and applied TCRbeta repertoire sequencing, expression microarrays and whole-exome sequencing. The paper's findings and limits, for the study overall: Because only the TCR beta chain was sequenced and unpaired alpha chains were not captured, true repertoire diversity is likely underestimated. Compared with blood, tumors had a significantly larger share of the repertoire taken up by the top 250 clones (p = 0.039). The study included only a few patients, and the authors note findings should be validated in a larger study. Comparison of CD4+ and CD8+ T cell repertoires was precluded by the use of bulk unsorted samples. Repertoire overlap was higher between tumor regions (mean about 35%) than tumor-adjacent (17%) or tumor-blood (14%) pairs, consistent with antigen-driven expansion.

Blood RNA was extracted from unsorted whole blood with TRIzol reagent; germline DNA came from the DNeasy Blood & Tissue kit. At the time of sampling, the patients had chronic HBV infection and had not received any treatment. About 4 milliliters of peripheral blood were collected into K2EDTA tubes before surgery. Starting from approximately 500 ng total RNA, TCRbeta-specific cDNA was produced by reverse transcription with a constant-region primer and ProtoScript II reverse transcriptase. Three nested multiplex PCR rounds, following a slightly modified ARM-PCR procedure, were used to build the TCRbeta libraries. Each of the first two PCR rounds ran for approximately 9 cycles and used multiplex TRBV1-TRBV30 forward primers together with a Cbeta reverse primer. A final 25-cycle PCR with Deep VentR polymerase added sample barcodes and Illumina adapters. Before sequencing, amplicons of 200-500 bp were purified from gel using a QIAquick gel extraction kit. An Illumina HiSeq 2500 was used to sequence the TCRbeta amplicons, generating 250-bp paired-end reads. In the original analysis: To recover full CDR3 sequences, reads were quality-trimmed using Trimmomatic v0.33 and paired reads were then merged using FLASH v1.2.11. V, D and J germline segments were assigned to the rearranged TCRbeta sequences using MiGEC v1.2.1b. Clonotype statistics and Shannon-Wiener diversity indices were computed with VDJtools v1.0.0. Except for diversity analysis, only each sample's 250 most abundant clonotypes were used in subsequent analyses to reduce sampling bias. TCRdb passed the public sequencing reads through fastp at Q25 and MiXCR, retaining productive beta sequences. Identical CDR3 proteins give one entry, which carries the most common genes and DNA. The V and J calls follow TCRdb's processing rather than the paper's. Present in this sample are approximately 300,000 distinct CDR3 sequences, 50% to 70% of which were seen just once. In total, the top ten clones hold roughly 8.9% of the sample.

This clonotype came up once. Its antigen is unknown. The junction departs from the called germline gene at one end, perhaps through a read error. The CDR3 numbers 16 residues from cysteine through phenylalanine. Just the 48-base CDR3 DNA is kept, in frame starting at base 1. CDR1 and CDR2 (SGHDN, FVKESK) derive from the germline V gene. What was sequenced was peripheral blood. The rearranged segments are TRBV14 and TRBJ2-7, and 7 junction bases match TRBD2. This clonotype originated in a man in his forties with primary liver carcinoma and hepatitis B virus infection. Here the CDR3 is given as CASNQDGEGRFYEQYF. The DNA sequence is given as TGTGCCAGCAACCAAGATGGGGAGGGGCGATTCTACGAGCAGTACTTC.